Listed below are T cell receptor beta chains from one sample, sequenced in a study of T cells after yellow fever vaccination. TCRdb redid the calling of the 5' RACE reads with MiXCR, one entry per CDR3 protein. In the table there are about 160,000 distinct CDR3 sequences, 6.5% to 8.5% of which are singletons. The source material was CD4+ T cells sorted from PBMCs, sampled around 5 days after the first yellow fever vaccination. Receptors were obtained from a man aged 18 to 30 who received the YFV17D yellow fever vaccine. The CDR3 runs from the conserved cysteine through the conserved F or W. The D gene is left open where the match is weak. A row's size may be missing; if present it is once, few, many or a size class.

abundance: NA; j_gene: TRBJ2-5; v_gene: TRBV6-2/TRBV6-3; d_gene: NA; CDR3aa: CASSWGGANQETQYF; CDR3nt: TGTGCCAGCAGTTGGGGGGGGGCTAACCAAGAGACCCAGTACTTC
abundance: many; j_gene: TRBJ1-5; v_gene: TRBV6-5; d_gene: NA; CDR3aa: CASSFSREPQHF; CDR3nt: TGTGCCAGCAGTTTCTCCCGGGAGCCCCAGCATTTT
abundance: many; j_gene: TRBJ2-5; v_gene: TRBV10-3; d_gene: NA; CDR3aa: CAISESSDGSQYF; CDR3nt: TGTGCCATCAGTGAGTCAAGTGATGGGTCCCAGTACTTC
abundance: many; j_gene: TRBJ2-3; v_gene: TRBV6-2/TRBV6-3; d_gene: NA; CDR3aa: CASRRFSGLSDTQYF; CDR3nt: TGTGCCAGCAGAAGGTTCTCGGGTCTATCAGATACGCAGTATTTT
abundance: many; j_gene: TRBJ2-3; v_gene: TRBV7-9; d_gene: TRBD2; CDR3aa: CASSSGGRNTQYF; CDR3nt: TGTGCCAGCAGCTCCGGGGGGAGGAATACGCAGTATTTT
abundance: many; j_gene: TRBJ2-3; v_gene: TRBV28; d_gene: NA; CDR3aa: CASSSPAGSTDTQYF; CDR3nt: TGTGCCAGCAGTTCCCCAGCGGGTAGCACAGATACGCAGTATTTT
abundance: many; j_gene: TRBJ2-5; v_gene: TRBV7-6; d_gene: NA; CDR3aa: CASSSLPPGGGETQYF; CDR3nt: TGTGCCAGCAGCTCACTACCCCCCGGAGGGGGAGAGACCCAGTACTTC
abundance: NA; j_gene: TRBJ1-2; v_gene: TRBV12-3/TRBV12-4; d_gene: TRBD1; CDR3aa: CASSLGQGIFPKGYTF; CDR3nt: TGTGCCAGCAGTCTCGGACAGGGGATTTTCCCAAAGGGCTACACCTTC
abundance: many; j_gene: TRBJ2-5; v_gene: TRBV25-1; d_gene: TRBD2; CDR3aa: CASSEGYSGVETQYF; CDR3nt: TGTGCCAGCAGTGAAGGATATAGCGGGGTCGAGACCCAGTACTTC
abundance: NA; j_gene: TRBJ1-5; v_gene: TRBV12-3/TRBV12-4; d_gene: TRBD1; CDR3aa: CASSLDTQGVQPQHF; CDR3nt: TGTGCCAGCAGTTTAGACACTCAGGGGGTTCAGCCCCAGCATTTT
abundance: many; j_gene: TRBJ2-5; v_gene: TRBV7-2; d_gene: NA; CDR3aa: CATREEETQYF; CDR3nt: TGTGCCACAAGGGAGGAGGAGACCCAGTACTTC
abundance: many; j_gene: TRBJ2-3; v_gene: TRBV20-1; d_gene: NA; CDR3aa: CSALQRDTQYF; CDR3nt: TGCAGTGCCCTTCAACGGGATACGCAGTATTTT
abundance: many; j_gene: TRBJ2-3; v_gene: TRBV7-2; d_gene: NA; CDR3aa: CASSYRTVSTDTQYF; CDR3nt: TGTGCCAGCAGCTACAGGACTGTAAGCACAGATACGCAGTATTTT
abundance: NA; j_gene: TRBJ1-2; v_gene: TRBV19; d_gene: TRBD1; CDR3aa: CASRGQGDYGYTF; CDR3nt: TGTGCCAGTAGAGGACAGGGAGACTATGGCTACACCTTC
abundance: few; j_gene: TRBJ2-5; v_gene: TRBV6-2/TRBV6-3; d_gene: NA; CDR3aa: CASKFRVQETQYF; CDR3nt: TGTGCCAGCAAGTTCCGGGTGCAAGAGACCCAGTACTTC
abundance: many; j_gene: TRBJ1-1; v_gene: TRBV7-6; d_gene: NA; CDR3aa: CASSLEGFPEAFF; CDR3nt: TGTGCCAGCAGCTTAGAGGGTTTCCCTGAAGCTTTCTTT
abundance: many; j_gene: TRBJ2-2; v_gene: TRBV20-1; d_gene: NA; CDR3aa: CSASEPDTGELFF; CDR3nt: TGCAGTGCTAGCGAGCCGGACACCGGGGAGCTGTTTTTT
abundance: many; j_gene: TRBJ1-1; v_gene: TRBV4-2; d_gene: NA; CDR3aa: CASSQDPTQADEAFF; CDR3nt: TGTGCCAGCAGCCAAGATCCCACCCAGGCCGACGAAGCTTTCTTT
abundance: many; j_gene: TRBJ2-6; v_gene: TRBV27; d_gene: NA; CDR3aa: CASSFMGLPGQNGSGANVLTF; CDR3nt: TGTGCCAGCAGTTTTATGGGGCTACCGGGCCAAAATGGCTCTGGGGCCAACGTCCTGACTTTC
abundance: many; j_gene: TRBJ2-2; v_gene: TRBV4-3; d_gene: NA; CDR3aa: CASSQAVGNTGELFF; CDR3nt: TGCGCCAGCAGCCAAGCTGTCGGGAACACCGGGGAGCTGTTTTTT
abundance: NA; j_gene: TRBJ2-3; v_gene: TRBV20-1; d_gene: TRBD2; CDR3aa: CSAILAGGTDTQYF; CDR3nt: TGCAGTGCCATCCTAGCGGGGGGCACAGATACGCAGTATTTT
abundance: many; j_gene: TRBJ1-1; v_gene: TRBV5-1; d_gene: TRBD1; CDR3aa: CASSLDRTGTEAFF; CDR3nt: TGCGCCAGCAGCCTGGACAGGACAGGGACTGAAGCTTTCTTT
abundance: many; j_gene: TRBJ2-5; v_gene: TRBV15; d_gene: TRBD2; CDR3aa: CATSRDSRMGLVQETQYF; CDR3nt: TGTGCCACCAGCAGAGATAGTAGAATGGGACTAGTTCAAGAGACCCAGTACTTC
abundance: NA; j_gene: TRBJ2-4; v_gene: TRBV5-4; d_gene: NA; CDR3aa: CASRQVVAKNIQYF; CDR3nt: TGTGCCAGCAGACAAGTCGTAGCCAAAAACATTCAGTACTTC
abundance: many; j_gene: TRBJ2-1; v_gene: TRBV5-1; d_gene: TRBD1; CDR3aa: CASSLNGETGYHNEQFF; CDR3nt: TGCGCCAGCAGCTTGAACGGGGAGACAGGGTACCACAATGAGCAGTTCTTC
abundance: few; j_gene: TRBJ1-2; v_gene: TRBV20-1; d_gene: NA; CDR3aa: CSAGDTTGSYGYTF; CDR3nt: TGCAGTGCTGGGGATACCACAGGGTCCTATGGCTACACCTTC
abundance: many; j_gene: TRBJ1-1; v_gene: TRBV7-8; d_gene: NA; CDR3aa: CASSPWAGPAFF; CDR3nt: TGTGCCAGCAGCCCCTGGGCAGGGCCAGCTTTCTTT
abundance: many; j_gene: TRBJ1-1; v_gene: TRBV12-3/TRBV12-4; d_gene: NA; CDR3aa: CASSRHPGNTEAFF; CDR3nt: TGTGCCAGCAGCCGACACCCGGGGAACACTGAAGCTTTCTTT
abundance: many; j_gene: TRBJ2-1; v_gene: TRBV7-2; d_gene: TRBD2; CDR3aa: CASSIQRGGVLSEQFF; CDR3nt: TGTGCCAGCAGCATTCAGCGGGGGGGCGTTTTGAGTGAGCAGTTCTTC
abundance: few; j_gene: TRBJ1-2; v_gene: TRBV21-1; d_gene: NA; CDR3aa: CASGQGSNDYGYTF; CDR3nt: TGTGCCAGCGGACAGGGGTCTAACGACTATGGCTACACCTTC
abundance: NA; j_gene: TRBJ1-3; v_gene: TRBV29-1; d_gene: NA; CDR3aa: CSVGSGNTIYF; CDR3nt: TGCAGCGTGGGCTCTGGAAACACCATATATTTT
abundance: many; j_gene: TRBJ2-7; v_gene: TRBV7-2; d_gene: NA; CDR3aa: CASSPGPTYEQYF; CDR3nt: TGTGCCAGCAGTCCTGGACCGACCTACGAGCAGTACTTC
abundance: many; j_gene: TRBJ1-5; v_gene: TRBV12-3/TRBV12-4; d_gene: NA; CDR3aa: CASSWYPQPQHF; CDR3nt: TGTGCCAGCAGTTGGTACCCTCAGCCCCAGCATTTT
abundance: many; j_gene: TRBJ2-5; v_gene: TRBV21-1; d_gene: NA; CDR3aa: CASSKGGDFQETQYF; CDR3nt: TGTGCCAGCAGCAAAGGTGGAGACTTCCAAGAGACCCAGTACTTC
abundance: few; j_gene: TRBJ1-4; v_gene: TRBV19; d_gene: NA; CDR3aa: CASRRIGEEGEKLFF; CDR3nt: TGTGCCAGTAGACGAATTGGGGAAGAAGGCGAAAAACTGTTTTTT
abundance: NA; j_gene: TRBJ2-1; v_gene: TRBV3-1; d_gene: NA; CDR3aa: CASSQVAGTPYNEQFF; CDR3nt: TGTGCCAGCAGCCAAGTCGCCGGGACGCCCTACAATGAGCAGTTCTTC
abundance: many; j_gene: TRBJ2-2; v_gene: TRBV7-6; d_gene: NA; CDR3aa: CASSGPDHNTGELFF; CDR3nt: TGTGCCAGCAGCGGGCCGGACCATAACACCGGGGAGCTGTTTTTT
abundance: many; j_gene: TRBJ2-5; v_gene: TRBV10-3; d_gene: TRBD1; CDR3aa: CAISETGTGEETQYF; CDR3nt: TGTGCCATCAGTGAGACCGGGACAGGGGAAGAGACCCAGTACTTC
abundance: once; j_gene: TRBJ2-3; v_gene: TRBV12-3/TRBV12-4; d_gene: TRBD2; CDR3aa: CACSLRTSGGASTDTQYF; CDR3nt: TGTGCCTGCAGTTTACGGACTAGCGGGGGGGCAAGCACAGATACGCAGTATTTT
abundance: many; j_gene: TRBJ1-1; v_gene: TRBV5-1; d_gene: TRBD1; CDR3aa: CASSFTGGENTEAFF; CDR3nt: TGCGCCAGCAGCTTTACAGGGGGCGAGAACACTGAAGCTTTCTTT
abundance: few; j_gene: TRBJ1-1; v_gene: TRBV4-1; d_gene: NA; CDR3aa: CASSQRIRGRAEAFF; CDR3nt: TGCGCCAGCAGCCAACGAATCAGGGGACGGGCTGAAGCTTTCTTT
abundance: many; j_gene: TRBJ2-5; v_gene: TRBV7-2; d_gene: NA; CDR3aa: CASSQAQGSQTQYF; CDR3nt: TGTGCCAGCAGCCAGGCCCAGGGGAGCCAGACCCAGTACTTC
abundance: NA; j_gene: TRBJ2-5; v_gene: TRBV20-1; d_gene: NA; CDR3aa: CSARRGGVPETQYF; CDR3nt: TGCAGTGCTAGGAGGGGGGGGGTCCCAGAGACCCAGTACTTC
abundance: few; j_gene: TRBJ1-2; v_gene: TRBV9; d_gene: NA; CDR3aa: CASSVAAGRDGYTF; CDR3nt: TGTGCCAGCAGCGTAGCAGCAGGGAGGGATGGCTACACCTTC
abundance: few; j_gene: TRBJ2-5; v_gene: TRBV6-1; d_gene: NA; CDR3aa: CASSLVGIIAETQYF; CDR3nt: TGTGCCAGCTCCTTAGTCGGTATCATCGCAGAGACCCAGTACTTC
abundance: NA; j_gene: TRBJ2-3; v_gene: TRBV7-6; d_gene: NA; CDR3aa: CASRPVEGITDTQYF; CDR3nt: TGTGCCAGCAGACCGGTAGAGGGAATCACAGATACGCAGTATTTT
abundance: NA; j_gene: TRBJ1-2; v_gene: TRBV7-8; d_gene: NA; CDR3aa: CASSLGVAGYSF; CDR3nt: TGTGCCAGCAGCTTAGGGGTAGCTGGCTACTCCTTC
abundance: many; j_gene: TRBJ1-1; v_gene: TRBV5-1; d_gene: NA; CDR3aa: CASSLRAGANTEAFF; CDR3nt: TGCGCCAGCAGCTTGAGGGCAGGGGCTAACACTGAAGCTTTCTTT
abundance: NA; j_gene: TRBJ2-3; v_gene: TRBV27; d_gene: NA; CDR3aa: CASSRRTALWSTDTQYF; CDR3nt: TGTGCCAGCAGCCGGAGGACAGCCCTCTGGAGCACAGATACGCAGTATTTT
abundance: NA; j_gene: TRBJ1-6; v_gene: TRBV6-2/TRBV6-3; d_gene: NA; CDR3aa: CASATLYSPLHF; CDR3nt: TGTGCCAGCGCTACCCTTTATTCACCCCTCCACTTT
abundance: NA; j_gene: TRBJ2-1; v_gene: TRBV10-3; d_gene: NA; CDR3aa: CATQTISSYNEQFF; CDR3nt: TGTGCCACACAAACTATTAGCTCCTACAATGAGCAGTTCTTC
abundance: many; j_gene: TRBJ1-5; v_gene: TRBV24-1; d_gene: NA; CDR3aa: CATSDPGGNQPQHF; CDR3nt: TGTGCCACCAGTGACCCCGGGGGCAATCAGCCCCAGCATTTT
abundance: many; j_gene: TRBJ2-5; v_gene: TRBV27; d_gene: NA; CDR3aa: CASSTQGIQETQYF; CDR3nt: TGTGCCAGCTCAACCCAGGGGATACAAGAGACCCAGTACTTC
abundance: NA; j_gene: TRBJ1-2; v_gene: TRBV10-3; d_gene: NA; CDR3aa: CAISTGEAYGYTF; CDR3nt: TGTGCCATCAGCACGGGGGAGGCCTATGGCTACACCTTC
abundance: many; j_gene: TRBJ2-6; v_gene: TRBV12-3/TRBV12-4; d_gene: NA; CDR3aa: CASSDSSGANVLTF; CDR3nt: TGTGCCAGCAGTGACAGCTCTGGGGCCAACGTCCTGACTTTC
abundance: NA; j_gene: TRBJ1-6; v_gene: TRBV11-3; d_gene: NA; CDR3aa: CASSLVVIGGGSPLHF; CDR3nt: TGTGCCAGCAGCTTAGTGGTTATAGGGGGGGGATCACCCCTCCACTTT